The 5 T cell receptor beta chains reported below all come from one sample, sequenced in a study of blood T cell repertoires in COVID-19. TCRdb keeps only in-frame clones here, not all; method: immunoSEQ multiplex PCR. Among 150,000 to 200,000 clones listed, 84% were seen once. Sequencing input: peripheral blood. The source of these receptors is a woman in her seventies with COVID-19, enrolled during active disease.

The chain links TRBV5-1 to TRBJ1-5, with no clear D. The V end was cut by 0 bases, the J end by 2 bases, with 15 bases between. This CDR3 region has 17 residues. CDR1 is SGHRS, CDR2 YFSETQ, per germline. The CDR3, as DNA: TGCGCCAGCAGCTTGGCGCCAGTCGCGGGTGGCAATCAGCCCCAGCATTTT. The encoded protein is CASSLAPVAGGNQPQHF.

The chain couples TRBV2 to TRBJ1-2; 8 bases fit TRBD1. The V gene end was trimmed by 7 bases and the J gene end by 4 bases; junction bases not matched to a gene: 11. Germline-derived CDR1 and CDR2 are SNHLY and FYNNEI. The CDR3 runs to 15 residues. In DNA, the CDR3 is TGTGCCAGCACCCCCAGGACAGGGTTCCCCTATGGCTACACCTTC. This sequence encodes CASTPRTGFPYGYTF.

The chain combines TRBV6-5 with TRBJ1-6; TRBD1 agrees at 8 bases. The CDR3 covers 14 residues. J gave up 7 bases and V 7 bases, and 6 bases lay outside the gene matches. CDR1 and CDR2 from the germline V gene are MNHEY and SVGAGI. CDR3 DNA: TGTGCCAGCAACCCGGGACAGGCCAATTCACCCCTCCACTTT. It yields the protein CASNPGQANSPLHF.

The CDR3 loop reads CASSLRSGSNEKLFF. CDR3 DNA sequence: TGTGCCAGCAGCTTAAGGTCAGGGTCTAATGAAAAACTGTTTTTT. This chain uses TRBV7-9 with TRBJ1-4; a weak D match, TRBD1 (5 bases). The CDR3 is 15 amino acids. With 2 bases removed from V and 3 bases from J, the gap between germline ends came to 10 bases. Germline CDR1 SEHNR, CDR2 FQNEAQ (reference sequence).

This chain connects TRBV19 to TRBJ2-2, with D tentatively TRBD1 (5 bases). The CDR3 has 13 residues. The V end lost 5 bases, the J end lost 6 bases, and 10 bases lay between the germline ends. Germline CDR1 LNHDA, CDR2 SQIVND (reference sequence). CDR3 residues: CASSSTRAGELFF. Here the CDR3 DNA reads TGTGCCAGTAGTTCCACCAGGGCCGGGGAGCTGTTTTTT.